Listed below are T cell receptor beta chains from one sample, sequenced in a study of blood T cell repertoires in COVID-19. Repertoires were generated with immunoSEQ multiplex PCR, while TCRdb's copy carries only in-frame clones and drops some. The sample includes over 100,000 clones, more than 85% of them seen just once. Sequencing used peripheral blood. Receptors originate from a human donor in a cohort sampled during active COVID-19. The CDR3 runs from the conserved cysteine through the conserved F or W. D genes are given only for firm matches. Size values are once, few and many counts, or a class for expanded clones, and some rows have none.

j_gene: TRBJ2-7; abundance: few; d_gene: TRBD1; v_gene: TRBV2; CDR3aa: CASRTGPYEQYF; CDR3nt: TGTGCCAGCAGGACAGGGCCCTACGAGCAGTACTTC
j_gene: TRBJ2-2; abundance: -; d_gene: TRBD2; v_gene: TRBV4-2; CDR3aa: CASSQELAGALTGELFF; CDR3nt: TGTGCCAGCAGCCAAGAGCTAGCGGGGGCCCTCACCGGGGAGCTGTTTTTT
j_gene: TRBJ2-2; abundance: -; d_gene: -; v_gene: TRBV7-9; CDR3aa: CASSRTGTGELFF; CDR3nt: TGTGCCAGCAGCCGCACAGGGACCGGGGAGCTGTTTTTT
j_gene: TRBJ2-1; abundance: -; d_gene: -; v_gene: TRBV29-1; CDR3aa: CSVFTGNEQFF; CDR3nt: TGCAGCGTCTTTACGGGGAATGAGCAGTTCTTC
j_gene: TRBJ1-5; abundance: -; d_gene: -; v_gene: TRBV6-2/TRBV6-3; CDR3aa: CASSGQWQPQHF; CDR3nt: TGTGCCAGCAGTGGACAATGGCAGCCCCAGCATTTT
j_gene: TRBJ2-1; abundance: -; d_gene: TRBD2; v_gene: TRBV9; CDR3aa: CASSTGTTNEQFF; CDR3nt: TGTGCCAGCAGCACCGGGACTACCAATGAGCAGTTCTTC
j_gene: TRBJ2-2; abundance: -; d_gene: TRBD1; v_gene: TRBV19; CDR3aa: CASSIGTGNTGELFF; CDR3nt: TGTGCCAGTAGTATTGGGACAGGGAACACCGGGGAGCTGTTTTTT
j_gene: TRBJ1-1; abundance: -; d_gene: -; v_gene: TRBV6-2/TRBV6-3; CDR3aa: CASSVGGGREAFF; CDR3nt: TGTGCCAGCAGTGTCGGGGGGGGGCGTGAAGCTTTCTTT
j_gene: TRBJ1-1; abundance: -; d_gene: -; v_gene: TRBV2; CDR3aa: CASSEYRENTEAFF; CDR3nt: TGTGCCAGCAGTGAATACAGAGAGAACACTGAAGCTTTCTTT
j_gene: TRBJ1-4; abundance: -; d_gene: TRBD1; v_gene: TRBV24-1; CDR3aa: CATTMDRGAEKLFF; CDR3nt: TGTGCCACCACCATGGACAGGGGCGCTGAAAAACTGTTTTTT
j_gene: TRBJ2-7; abundance: -; d_gene: -; v_gene: TRBV15; CDR3aa: CATSRDLGTGDEQYF; CDR3nt: TGTGCCACCAGCAGAGATTTGGGGACGGGGGACGAGCAGTACTTC
j_gene: TRBJ1-2; abundance: -; d_gene: -; v_gene: TRBV11-1; CDR3aa: CASSFAEDGYTF; CDR3nt: TGTGCCAGCAGCTTCGCGGAGGATGGCTACACCTTC
j_gene: TRBJ1-1; abundance: -; d_gene: -; v_gene: TRBV4-3; CDR3aa: CASRLTRTSNTEAFF; CDR3nt: TGCGCCAGCAGATTAACCAGAACCTCGAACACTGAAGCTTTCTTT
j_gene: TRBJ1-1; abundance: once; d_gene: TRBD1; v_gene: TRBV5-1; CDR3aa: CASSLKQGMNTEAFF; CDR3nt: TGCGCCAGCAGCCTGAAACAGGGGATGAACACTGAAGCTTTCTTT
j_gene: TRBJ1-1; abundance: -; d_gene: TRBD1; v_gene: TRBV4-3; CDR3aa: CASSPGQGYMNTEAFF; CDR3nt: TGCGCCAGCAGCCCAGGACAGGGGTATATGAACACTGAAGCTTTCTTT
j_gene: TRBJ2-3; abundance: once; d_gene: TRBD1; v_gene: TRBV9; CDR3aa: CASSADPGQTTDTQYF; CDR3nt: TGTGCCAGCAGCGCCGATCCGGGACAGACCACAGATACGCAGTATTTT